The 28 T cell receptor beta chains below all came from one sample that was sequenced in a study of T-cell memory formation after mild COVID-19. TCRdb fed the 5' RACE reads into MiXCR, producing one record per CDR3 protein. The sample gives some 600,000 distinct CDR3 sequences, approximately 15% of which show up once; 8.1% is in the top ten. Material: PBMCs or a T cell subset sorted from them (not recorded which). These receptor sequences come from an adult woman who had mild COVID-19 (a few samples of this study predate the infection). Cell type and time point are not known.

The V and J genes are TRBV3-1 and TRBJ2-2; 7 bases fit TRBD2. Per the germline V gene, CDR1 is LGHDT and CDR2 is YNNKEL (reference sequence). After removal of 0 bases from V and 4 bases from J, the junction contained 8 bases not matched to a gene. This CDR3 has 17 residues. The CDR3 sequence is CASSQDRAGTRTGELFF. As DNA, the CDR3 is TGTGCCAGCAGCCAAGATAGAGCGGGGACGCGCACCGGGGAGCTGTTTTTT.

The rearrangement uses TRBV6-5 and TRBJ2-7; 13 bases line up with TRBD2. In germline, CDR1 is MNHEY, CDR2 SVGAGI. This CDR3 is 22 amino acids long. The trim removed 2 bases at V and 2 bases at J, leaving 21 bases unmatched. Here the CDR3 reads CASSYGVISGLAGTEITYEQYF. Here the CDR3 DNA reads TGTGCCAGCAGTTACGGGGTTATTTCGGGACTAGCGGGAACCGAAATTACCTACGAGCAGTACTTC.

The chain employs TRBV4-1 and TRBJ1-1; 8 nucleotides match TRBD1. Germline CDR1 MGHRA, CDR2 YSYEKL. After removal of 0 bases from V and 5 bases from J, the junction contained 11 bases not matched to a gene. This CDR3 has 17 residues. The CDR3 bases are TGCGCCAGCAGCCAAGAAATTGCAGGGGGCGGAATTACTGAAGCTTTCTTT. Protein: CASSQEIAGGGITEAFF.

This clonotype appeared a few times. The chain links TRBV3-1 to TRBJ2-5, with 16 bases fitting TRBD2. V lost 3 bases to trimming and J lost 4 bases; unmatched junction nucleotides: 11. This CDR3 contains 19 residues. Germline CDR1 reads LGHDT; CDR2 reads YNNKEL (reference sequence). CDR3 nucleotides: TGTGCCAGCAGCCAGGGGACTAGCGGGAGGGCCCTCGTTGGAGAGACCCAGTACTTC. As protein: CASSQGTSGRALVGETQYF.

In its sample, this clonotype was seen a few times. This rearrangement joins TRBV11-2 to TRBJ2-5; 10 nucleotides line up with TRBD2. The germline CDR1 and CDR2 sequences are SGHAT and FQNNGV. V shed 1 base and J 4 bases; nucleotides not matched to a gene: 6. CDR3 length equals 16 residues. CDR3 amino acids: CASSLAPSGRGETQYF. CDR3 in DNA: TGTGCCAGCAGCTTAGCTCCTAGCGGGAGAGGAGAGACCCAGTACTTC.

J is TRBJ1-5 and V is TRBV18; 7 bases map to TRBD1. V was pared by 0 bases and J by 5 bases, with 7 bases of the junction left unmatched. This CDR3 has 16 residues. Germline CDR1 and CDR2: KGHSH and LQKENI. The CDR3 nucleotides are TGTGCCAGCTCACCACCGTTGGGGACAGAGTATCAGCCCCAGCATTTT. Translated: CASSPPLGTEYQPQHF.

The table lists this clonotype with a few counts. The chain is built from TRBV4-1 and TRBJ2-7, with TRBD1 matching 7 bases. The CDR3 sequence is 13 residues long. In germline, CDR1 is MGHRA, CDR2 YSYEKL. The trim removed 7 bases at V and 2 bases at J, leaving 5 bases unmatched. The CDR3 coding sequence is TGCGCCAGCACCGGGGACAGCCCCTACGAGCAGTACTTC. Translated, it gives CASTGDSPYEQYF.

This clonotype was seen ten or more times. The V and J genes are TRBV5-1 and TRBJ2-1, with D perhaps matching TRBD1 (5 bases). V dropped 4 bases and J dropped 3 bases, with 11 bases sitting between them. Germline CDR1 SGHRS, CDR2 YFSETQ. The CDR3 sequence is 14 residues long. For the CDR3, the DNA is TGCGCCAGCAGCCGTGGGGCAGACTACAATGAGCAGTTCTTC. Encoded protein: CASSRGADYNEQFF.

CDR3 in amino acids: CASSDFSALLNEQFF. The CDR3 nucleotides are TGTGCCAGCAGTGACTTTAGCGCGCTGCTCAATGAGCAGTTCTTC. The gene calls are TRBV6-2 or TRBV6-3 and TRBJ2-1, with TRBD2 as a possible D gene (5 bases). V lost 5 bases to trimming and J lost 6 bases, with 17 bases between them. CDR1 is MNHEY, CDR2 SVGEGT, per germline. CDR3 length equals 15 residues.

This clonotype was counted once. The genes are TRBV29-1 and TRBJ2-1, with TRBD2 identical over 13 bases. Germline V gene data show CDR1 as SQVTM and CDR2 as ANQGSEA. This CDR3 has 13 residues. With V trimmed by 7 bases and J by 8 bases, 5 bases remained unmatched. The CDR3 is CSGGGLAGDEQFF. DNA of the CDR3: TGCAGCGGTGGCGGACTAGCGGGAGATGAGCAGTTCTTC.

In its sample, this clonotype was seen a few times. The chain joins TRBV5-1 to TRBJ1-2; D unclear. CDR3 size: 15 residues. Trimming removed 0 bases from V and 4 bases from J, with 13 bases in between. Germline loops: CDR1 SGHRS, CDR2 YFSETQ. The CDR3 loop reads CASSLEGFGVYGYTF. The DNA for the CDR3 is TGCGCCAGCAGCTTGGAAGGTTTTGGGGTCTATGGCTACACCTTC.

In this sample, this clonotype turned up once. The chain employs TRBV6-1 and TRBJ1-2, with D perhaps TRBD1 (6 bases). The germline CDR1 and CDR2 sequences are MNHNS and SASEGT. V gave up 2 bases and J gave up 4 bases, with 11 bases separating them. The CDR3 is 14 residues long. CDR3: CASSEPGAAYGYTF. The CDR3 DNA sequence: TGTGCCAGCAGTGAACCAGGGGCGGCCTATGGCTACACCTTC.

This chain connects TRBV27 to TRBJ1-2; 11 nucleotides line up with TRBD1. The germline V gene has CDR1 MNHEY and CDR2 SMNVEV (reference sequence). This CDR3 comprises 14 residues. The V segment lost 6 bases and the J segment 7 bases; nucleotides outside the gene matches: 7. CDR3 protein: CASSVDRGLRGYTF. Here the CDR3 DNA reads TGTGCCAGCAGCGTGGACAGGGGGCTGCGTGGCTACACCTTC.

CDR3 residues: CSAPHHREVGEQFF. In DNA, the CDR3 is TGCAGTGCTCCCCACCACAGGGAAGTGGGTGAGCAGTTCTTC. V and J are TRBV20-1 and TRBJ2-1, with D possibly TRBD1 on 6 matching bases. This CDR3 spans 14 amino acids. From germline, CDR1 is DFQATT and CDR2 SNEGSKA (reference sequence). Deletions cut 5 bases from V and 9 bases from J, with 20 bases between.

The V and J genes are TRBV15 and TRBJ1-6, with TRBD1 matching 7 bases. V was pared by 3 bases and J by 14 bases, with 13 bases of the junction left unmatched. CDR3 length equals 15 residues. In germline, CDR1 is LNHNV, CDR2 YYDKDF (reference sequence). For the CDR3, the DNA is TGTGCCACCAGCAGTAGAGACAGGGACCTTGGGTCCCTCCACTTT. Translation: CATSSRDRDLGSLHF.

The chain carries TRBV7-9 and TRBJ1-2; D may be TRBD1 (5 bases). CDR1 is SEHNR and CDR2 is FQNEAQ in the germline V gene (reference sequence). The length of the CDR3 is 15 residues. With 4 bases removed from V and 4 bases from J, the gap between germline ends came to 16 bases. CDR3 region: CASSSQPWDLYGYTF. The CDR3 DNA reads TGTGCCAGCAGCTCACAGCCCTGGGACCTCTATGGCTACACCTTC.

This clonotype turned up a few times. The chain recombines TRBV20-1 with TRBJ1-2; D call uncertain. The CDR3 has 13 residues. The germline V gene has CDR1 DFQATT and CDR2 SNEGSKA (reference sequence). The ends were cut back, 2 bases at V and 7 bases at J, with 14 bases in the middle. The CDR3, as DNA: TGCAGTGCTAGAATCAGGACTGGTGGTGGCTACACCTTC. It encodes CSARIRTGGGYTF.

The chain is built from TRBV14 and TRBJ2-7; D may be TRBD1 or TRBD2 (6 bases each). Trimming removed 1 base from V and 2 bases from J, with 12 bases in between. Germline values: CDR1 SGHDN, CDR2 FVKESK. The CDR3 contains 15 residues. This chain's CDR3 is CASSQARGPPYEQYF. DNA for the CDR3: TGTGCCAGCAGCCAAGCCCGGGGGCCCCCCTACGAGCAGTACTTC.

V gene TRBV20-1 combines with J gene TRBJ2-1; D is unclear. There are 11 residues in the CDR3. Trimming cost V 3 bases and J 6 bases, with 6 bases left between them. Germline loops: CDR1 DFQATT, CDR2 SNEGSKA (reference sequence). The CDR3 region is CSASGPNEQFF. The CDR3 DNA reads as TGCAGTGCTAGTGGACCCAATGAGCAGTTCTTC.

This clonotype was seen more than once but under ten times. V gene TRBV6-5 combines with J gene TRBJ1-2; D is perhaps TRBD1 (5 bases). The CDR3 has 12 amino acids. V lost 7 bases to trimming and J lost 6 bases, with 12 bases between them. The germline V gene has CDR1 MNHEY and CDR2 SVGAGI. The CDR3 is CASTSGVDGYTF. CDR3 nucleotide sequence: TGTGCCAGCACCTCGGGGGTCGATGGCTACACCTTC.

This clonotype was counted a few times. The chain has TRBV27 and TRBJ2-1; 7 bases align to TRBD2. The germline CDR1 and CDR2 sequences are MNHEY and SMNVEV (reference sequence). V lost 5 bases and J lost 8; bases outside the gene matches: 18. The CDR3 sequence is 17 residues long. As DNA, the CDR3 is TGTGCCAGCAGTCCGCTTGGGCGGGAGCTTTTGGGTCATGAGCAGTTCTTC. Residues: CASSPLGRELLGHEQFF.

The chain uses TRBV6-2 or TRBV6-3 and TRBJ2-7, with 9 bases that match TRBD1. Trimming at V came to 2 bases and at J to 1 base, leaving 3 bases not matched to a gene. The length of the CDR3 is 15 residues. Germline CDR1 is MNHEY and CDR2 is SVGEGT. The CDR3 nucleotides read TGTGCCAGCAGTTACGGGACAGGGAGGTCCTACGAGCAGTACTTC. Its protein product is CASSYGTGRSYEQYF.

The chain recombines TRBV24-1 with TRBJ2-5; the D gene is possibly TRBD1 (6 bases). The CDR3 extends over 14 amino acids. The V and J ends lost 3 bases and 5 bases respectively, with 12 bases between them. Germline V CDR1 and CDR2: KGHDR, SFDVKD. The CDR3 DNA is TGTGCCACCAGTGATATAGGGACACGGGAGACCCAGTACTTC. This sequence encodes CATSDIGTRETQYF.

This clonotype showed up many times. The genes are TRBV6-5 and TRBJ2-5, with TRBD1 identical over 9 bases. There are 15 residues in the CDR3. V trimming: 2 bases; J trimming: 5 bases; junction bases outside the gene matches: 6. CDR1 is MNHEY, CDR2 SVGAGI, per germline. The CDR3 here is CASSYGTGREETQYF. As DNA, the CDR3 is TGTGCCAGCAGTTACGGGACAGGGAGGGAGGAGACCCAGTACTTC.

The chain is built from TRBV7-2 and TRBJ2-3; D uncertain. Germline assignment: CDR1 SGHTA and CDR2 FQGNSA. CDR3 length: 15 residues. Trimming cost V 1 base and J 3 bases, with 11 bases left between them. The CDR3 DNA follows: TGTGCCAGCAGCTTAGTTGTAGCCGCGACAGATACGCAGTATTTT. Translating it yields CASSLVVAATDTQYF.

This clonotype has a handful of counts. For the CDR3, the DNA is TGCGCCAGCAGGGCCGGGACAGGGGGGAAGAACACTGAAGCTTTCTTT. Its translation: CASRAGTGGKNTEAFF. The V gene is TRBV4-1, the J gene TRBJ1-1, with 11 bases identical to TRBD1. Trimming took 6 bases from V and 1 from J; bases not matched to a gene: 7. The CDR3 sequence is 16 residues long. Germline lookup yields CDR1 MGHRA and CDR2 YSYEKL.

This clonotype appeared a few times. V gene TRBV9 combines with J gene TRBJ2-2, with 7 bases that match TRBD2. V gave up 5 bases and J gave up 6 bases; unmatched junction bases: 1. The CDR3 covers 12 residues. Germline V gene data show CDR1 as SGDLS and CDR2 as YYNGEE. The CDR3 DNA reads as TGTGCCAGCAGTGGGGGGGCCGGGGAGCTGTTTTTT. Residues: CASSGGAGELFF.

This clonotype was observed a handful of times. CDR3 nucleotide sequence: TGTGCCAGCAGCCCCACGGCAGGGCTAACCTTC. It is translated as CASSPTAGLTF. The chain joins TRBV12-3 or TRBV12-4 to TRBJ1-2; D perhaps matches TRBD1 (5 bases). The germline V and J ends were trimmed by 6 bases and 14 bases, with 16 bases remaining between them. The CDR3 covers 11 residues.